The clone carrying this T cell receptor beta chain has a handful of counts. Its cognate antigen is unknown. The CDR3 length is 15 residues. Germline lookup yields CDR1 MGHRA and CDR2 YSYEKL. V was cut by 1 base and J by 4 bases, with 13 bases left in between. The entry originates in a study of CD8+CD57+ T cells in acquired aplastic anemia. Study-level points and caveats: Patients and controls were found to share 25 to 30 CD8+ CDR3 sequences.

The TCR beta profiling, which covered VDJ combination and CDR3 sequence, was carried out using genomic DNA as the template. TCRdb redid the calling of the reads with MiXCR, one entry per CDR3 protein. Of approximately 380,000 distinct CDR3 sequences in the sample, around 68% were seen once. V and J are TRBV4-1 and TRBJ1-2, with D possibly matching TRBD1 (5 bases). This sequence was found in a human donor in good health, serving as a control. Sequences were obtained from sorted CD4+, CD8+, or CD8+CD57+ T cells (not recorded which) from PBMCs. CDR3 sequence (DNA): TGCGCCAGCAGCCAAGCCCAGGACACAGCCTATGGCTACACCTTC. Its protein product is CASSQAQDTAYGYTF.